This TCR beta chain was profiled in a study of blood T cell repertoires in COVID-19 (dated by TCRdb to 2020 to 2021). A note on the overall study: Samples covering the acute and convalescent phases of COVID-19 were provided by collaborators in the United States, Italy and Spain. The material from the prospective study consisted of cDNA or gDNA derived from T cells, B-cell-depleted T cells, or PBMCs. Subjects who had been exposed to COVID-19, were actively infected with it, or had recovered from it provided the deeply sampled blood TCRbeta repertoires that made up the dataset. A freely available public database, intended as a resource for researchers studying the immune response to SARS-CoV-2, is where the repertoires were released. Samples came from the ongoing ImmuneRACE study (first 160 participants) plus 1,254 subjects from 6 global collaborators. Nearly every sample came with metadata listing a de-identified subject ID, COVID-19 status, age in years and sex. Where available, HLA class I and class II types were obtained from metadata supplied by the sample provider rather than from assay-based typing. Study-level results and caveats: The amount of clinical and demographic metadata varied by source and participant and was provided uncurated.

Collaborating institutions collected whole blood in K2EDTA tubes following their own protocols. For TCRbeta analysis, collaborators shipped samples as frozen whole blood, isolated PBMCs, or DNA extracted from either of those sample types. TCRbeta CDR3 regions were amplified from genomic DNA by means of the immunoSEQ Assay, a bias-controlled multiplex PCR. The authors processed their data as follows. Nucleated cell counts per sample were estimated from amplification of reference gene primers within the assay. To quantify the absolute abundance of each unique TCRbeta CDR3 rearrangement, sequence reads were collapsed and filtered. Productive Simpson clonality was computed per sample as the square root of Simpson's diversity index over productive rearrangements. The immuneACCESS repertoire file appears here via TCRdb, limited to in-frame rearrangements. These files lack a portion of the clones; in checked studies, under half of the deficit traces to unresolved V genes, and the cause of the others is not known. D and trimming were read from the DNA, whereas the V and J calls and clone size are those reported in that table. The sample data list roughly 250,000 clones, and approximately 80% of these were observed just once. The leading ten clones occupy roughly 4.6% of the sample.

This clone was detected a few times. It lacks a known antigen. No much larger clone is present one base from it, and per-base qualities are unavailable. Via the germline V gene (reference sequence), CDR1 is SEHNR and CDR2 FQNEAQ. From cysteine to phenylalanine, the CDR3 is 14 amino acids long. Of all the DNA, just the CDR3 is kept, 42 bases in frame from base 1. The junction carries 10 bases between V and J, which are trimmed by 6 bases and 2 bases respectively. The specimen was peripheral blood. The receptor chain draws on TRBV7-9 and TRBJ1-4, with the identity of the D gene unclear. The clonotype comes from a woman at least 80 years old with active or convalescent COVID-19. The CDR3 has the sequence CASSWGVTNEKLFF. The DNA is TGTGCCAGCAGTTGGGGAGTTACTAATGAAAAACTGTTTTTT.